This T cell receptor (beta chain) was observed in a study of cytomegalovirus exposure and HLA in healthy donors. Researchers ran the PCR with 60 Vbeta and 13 Jbeta primers. Profiled with immunoSEQ multiplex PCR; TCRdb holds only in-frame clones, not every one. The data hold about 95,000 clones, with around four fifths observed a single time. This CDR3 spans 15 amino acids. Germline CDR1 reads MDHEN; CDR2 reads SYDVKM. Trimming took 3 bases from V and 7 from J; bases not matched to a gene: 6. The sample taken for sequencing was PBMCs. The receptor comes from a man younger than 45 in good health and CMV-seropositive. V is TRBV28 and J is TRBJ2-1; 10 bases line up with TRBD2. CDR3 protein: CASSLVAGGRNEQFF. The CDR3 region has the DNA TGTGCCAGCAGTTTGGTAGCGGGAGGCCGTAATGAGCAGTTCTTC.